Here is one TCR beta chain with its context. Antigen: not known. This CDR3 is also generated by other DNA sequences in the sample. This sample is drawn from a study of radiation and T cells in renal cell carcinoma. As to time point: blood 2 weeks post-SBRT. As to treatment: 15 Gy SBRT to primary tumor, nephrectomy 4 weeks later. The method was immunoSEQ multiplex PCR; TCRdb's version includes in-frame clones alone and lacks a portion of them. The repertoire holds 65,000 to 80,000 clones, with approximately 86% as singletons. Trimming cost V 3 bases and J 1 base, with 7 bases left between them. The CDR3 spans 15 residues. Germline V gives CDR1 SGHTA, CDR2 FQGNSA. Points from the study as a whole: Top tumor clonotypes rose in blood 2 weeks post-radiation, then contracted.

The receptor's source is a woman in her forties or fifties with renal cell carcinoma. V usage is TRBV7-2 and J usage is TRBJ2-6; D is unresolved. Sequencing was performed on blood, taken from a patient whose treatment included radiotherapy and nephrectomy. CDR3 nucleotides: TGTGCCAGCAGCTTGGCCGGGTCTGGGGCCAACGTCCTGACTTTC. Its translation: CASSLAGSGANVLTF.